These 20 T cell receptor beta chains were sequenced from one sample in a study of brain T cells in children with intractable seizures. Assay used: immunoSEQ multiplex PCR; TCRdb lists only in-frame clones, some missing. Found here are 300,000 to 400,000 clones, over 90% of them singletons; the top ten hold 4.5% to 7%. Indicated time point: blood from clinic visit 5 months post-surgery; TSC patient then seizure free. The specimen comprised peripheral blood, sampled 4 to 6 months after surgery. Every receptor here comes from a boy less than two years old with tuberous sclerosis and intractable seizures.

The chain couples TRBV29-1 to TRBJ1-2, with 7 bases matching TRBD1. Looked up from germline, CDR1 is SQVTM and CDR2 is ANQGSEA. The CDR3 is 16 residues long. The V and J ends lost 0 bases and 1 base, in that order; junction bases with no gene match: 8. The CDR3 reads CSVEDRVTGINYGYTF. CDR3 nucleotides: TGCAGCGTTGAAGATCGGGTGACAGGGATTAACTATGGCTACACCTTC.

This chain joins TRBV5-4 and TRBJ1-2; D is perhaps TRBD1 (5 bases). This CDR3 is 15 amino acids long. Germline V gene sequence: CDR1 SGHNT, CDR2 YYREEE (reference sequence). V was shortened by 2 bases and J by 7 bases, with 18 bases between the two germline ends. This CDR3 reads CASSFRDSLAAGYTF. CDR3 nucleotide sequence: TGTGCCAGCAGCTTTCGTGACAGCCTCGCGGCTGGCTACACCTTC.

The chain employs TRBV6-1 and TRBJ1-6, with D maybe TRBD1 (6 bases). The CDR3 has 21 amino acids. CDR1 and CDR2 from the germline V gene are MNHNS and SASEGT. The V gene lost 2 bases and the J gene lost 9 bases, with 32 bases spanning the gap. Here the CDR3 reads CASSELARLGARVSSCSPLHF. The DNA of the CDR3 is TGTGCCAGCAGTGAACTGGCCCGATTGGGGGCGCGGGTCAGTTCATGTTCACCCCTCCACTTT.

The chain recombines TRBV7-2 with TRBJ2-5, with 10 bases fitting TRBD1. Trimming removed 5 bases from V and 1 base from J; junction bases left unmatched: 4. CDR1 SGHTA and CDR2 FQGNSA come from the germline V gene. This CDR3 is 15 amino acids long. In nucleotides, the CDR3 is TGTGCCAGCAGCCCGAGGACAGGGGGCCAAGAGACCCAGTACTTC. Its protein is CASSPRTGGQETQYF.

The chain carries TRBV10-2 and TRBJ2-7; D unclear. This CDR3 is 13 amino acids long. Between the trimmed V and J ends, which lost 3 bases and 0 bases, there was a span of 6 bases. The germline gives CDR1 WSHSY, CDR2 SAAADI. CDR3 sequence: CASSEPASYEQYF. The CDR3 nucleotides read TGCGCCAGCAGTGAACCCGCCTCCTACGAGCAGTACTTC.

The chain carries TRBV6-5 and TRBJ1-3; no reliable D call. Germline V lookup: CDR1 MNHEY, CDR2 SVGAGI. The CDR3 is made up of 15 amino acids. V dropped 2 bases and J dropped 0 bases, with 8 bases sitting between them. The CDR3 region has the DNA TGTGCCAGCAGTTACGAGCCGCACTCTGGAAACACCATATATTTT. Translating it yields CASSYEPHSGNTIYF.

The chain joins TRBV24-1 to TRBJ2-7; a possible D gene is TRBD1 (6 bases). Trimming stripped 3 bases from V and 7 bases from J, with 12 bases between. This CDR3 is built from 13 residues. Looked up from germline, CDR1 is KGHDR and CDR2 is SFDVKD. As DNA, the CDR3 is TGTGCCACCAGTGATAATGGACAGCTGGAGCAGTACTTC. This sequence encodes CATSDNGQLEQYF.

The chain links TRBV11-3 to TRBJ2-7; D perhaps matches TRBD1 (6 bases). Germline CDR1 and CDR2: SGHNT and YENEEA. The CDR3 is 16 residues long. The V gene lost 2 bases and the J gene lost 2 bases, with 16 bases spanning the gap. For the CDR3, the DNA is TGTGCCAGCAGCTTACGGATACAGGGTAAGGCCTACGAGCAGTACTTC. Protein: CASSLRIQGKAYEQYF. The complete variable domain, with remaining parts taken from reference TRBV11-3 and TRBJ2-7, reads EAGVVQSPRYKIIEKKQPVAFWCNPISGHNTLYWYLQNLGQGPELLIRYENEEAVDDSQLPKDRFSAERLKGVDSTLKIQPAELGDSAVYLCASSLRIQGKAYEQYFGPGTRLTVT.

The chain links TRBV7-3 to TRBJ2-1; a possible D gene is TRBD2 (6 bases). CDR1 is SGHTA, CDR2 FQGTGA, per germline. V lost 2 bases, J lost 8 bases, and 7 bases lay in between. This CDR3 comprises 12 residues. The CDR3 DNA is TGTGCCAGCAGCTTAGGAGGGCATGAGCAGTTCTTC. This sequence encodes CASSLGGHEQFF.

The chain recombines TRBV7-9 with TRBJ1-1, with unresolved D. Germline assignment: CDR1 SEHNR and CDR2 FQNEAQ (reference sequence). Trimming removed 5 bases at V and 3 bases at J, with 16 bases between. The CDR3 is made up of 15 amino acids. CDR3 loop: CASSRAPRSDTEAFF. CDR3 bases: TGTGCCAGCAGCCGAGCACCGAGGTCGGACACTGAAGCTTTCTTT. Full variable domain (remainder filled in from reference TRBV7-9 and TRBJ1-1): DTGVSQNPRHKITKRGQNVTFRCDPISEHNRLYWYRQTLGQGPEFLTYFQNEAQLEKSRLLSDRFSAERPKGSFSTLEIQRTEQGDSAMYLCASSRAPRSDTEAFFGQGTRLTVV.

The chain carries TRBV11-3 and TRBJ2-5; D might be TRBD1 or TRBD2, each matching 6 bases. Trimming pared 2 bases from V and 3 bases from J, leaving 19 bases between. This CDR3 is built from 17 residues. Germline loops: CDR1 SGHNT, CDR2 YENEEA. CDR3: CASSLNLWGAREETQYF. The CDR3 nucleotides read TGTGCCAGCAGCTTAAACCTCTGGGGGGCGCGGGAAGAGACCCAGTACTTC.

The chain carries TRBV25-1 and TRBJ1-5, with a tentative D call TRBD1 (6 bases). The CDR3 is 13 amino acids. The V end lost 6 bases, the J end lost 0 bases, and 6 bases lay between the germline ends. The V gene's germline CDR1 is MGHDK and CDR2 SYGVNS. The chain's CDR3 is CASSRGSNQPQHF. The CDR3 bases are TGTGCCAGCAGCAGGGGTAGCAATCAGCCCCAGCATTTT.

The chain carries TRBV5-1 and TRBJ2-5; 8 positions agree with TRBD2. This CDR3 is 15 amino acids long. Germline V gene lookup returns CDR1 SGHRS and CDR2 YFSETQ. V lost 4 bases and J lost 5; bases outside the gene matches: 10. CDR3 DNA: TGCGCCAGCAGCCCCGTCTCGGGGGGGAGGGAGACCCAGTACTTC. Translated, it gives CASSPVSGGRETQYF.

This chain connects TRBV28 to TRBJ2-5; D perhaps matches TRBD1 (6 bases). Trimming removed 8 bases from V and 5 bases from J, with 9 bases in between. CDR3 length: 11 amino acids. Germline loops: CDR1 MDHEN, CDR2 SYDVKM. The CDR3 sequence: CASARGETQYF. DNA for the CDR3: TGTGCCAGCGCGAGGGGGGAGACCCAGTACTTC.

This chain links TRBV3-1 (or the pseudogene TRBV3-2) with TRBJ2-3; a possible D gene is TRBD1 (5 bases). V dropped 2 bases and J dropped 0 bases, with 9 bases sitting between them. The CDR3 length is 15 residues. Germline loops: CDR1 LGHDT, CDR2 YNNKEL (reference sequence). The CDR3 is CASSQTGASTDTQYF. In DNA form, the CDR3 reads TGTGCCAGCAGCCAAACAGGAGCTAGCACAGATACGCAGTATTTT.

This clone has only one observation. The chain uses TRBV30 and TRBJ1-4, with TRBD1 matching 9 bases. The CDR3 has 13 residues. The trim removed 8 bases at V and 8 bases at J, leaving 9 bases unmatched. CDR1 GTSNPN and CDR2 SVGIG come from the germline V gene (reference sequence). The CDR3 DNA follows: TGTGCCGGGCTGACAGGGGGGGAAGAAAAACTGTTTTTT. Protein sequence: CAGLTGGEEKLFF.

The chain couples TRBV11-3 to TRBJ2-1; a weak D match, TRBD2 (6 bases). The CDR3 contains 16 residues. The germline gives CDR1 SGHNT, CDR2 YENEEA. V was clipped by 2 bases and J by 0 bases, with 11 bases between them. The DNA for the CDR3 is TGTGCCAGCAGCTTAAGTATCGGGAGCTCCTACAATGAGCAGTTCTTC. The encoded protein is CASSLSIGSSYNEQFF.

The V call is TRBV2, the J call TRBJ2-2, with 7 bases that match TRBD2. The CDR3 is 18 amino acids. The ends lost 7 bases at V and 8 bases at J; junction bases unmatched: 22. Germline CDR1 reads SNHLY; CDR2 reads FYNNEI. The CDR3 region is CASTRVSLGLSRLGELFF. The CDR3 DNA reads as TGTGCCAGCACTCGGGTTTCCCTGGGACTATCCAGGTTGGGGGAGCTGTTTTTT.

The chain has TRBV6-5 and TRBJ1-5, with D hard to call. This CDR3 comprises 13 residues. Germline V gene data show CDR1 as MNHEY and CDR2 as SVGAGI. The V gene lost 4 bases and the J gene lost 2 bases, with 6 bases spanning the gap. This chain's CDR3 is CASSSTGNQPQHF. CDR3 sequence (DNA): TGTGCCAGCAGTTCTACAGGCAATCAGCCCCAGCATTTT.

The rearrangement joins TRBV5-4 to TRBJ2-5, with TRBD1 identical over 7 bases. Germline-derived CDR1 and CDR2 are SGHNT and YYREEE (reference sequence). The CDR3 contains 14 residues. The V gene end was trimmed by 0 bases and the J gene end by 5 bases; junction bases not matched to a gene: 4. The CDR3, as DNA: TGTGCCAGCAGCTTGGCAGGGGGTTACGAGACCCAGTACTTC. Its translation is CASSLAGGYETQYF.